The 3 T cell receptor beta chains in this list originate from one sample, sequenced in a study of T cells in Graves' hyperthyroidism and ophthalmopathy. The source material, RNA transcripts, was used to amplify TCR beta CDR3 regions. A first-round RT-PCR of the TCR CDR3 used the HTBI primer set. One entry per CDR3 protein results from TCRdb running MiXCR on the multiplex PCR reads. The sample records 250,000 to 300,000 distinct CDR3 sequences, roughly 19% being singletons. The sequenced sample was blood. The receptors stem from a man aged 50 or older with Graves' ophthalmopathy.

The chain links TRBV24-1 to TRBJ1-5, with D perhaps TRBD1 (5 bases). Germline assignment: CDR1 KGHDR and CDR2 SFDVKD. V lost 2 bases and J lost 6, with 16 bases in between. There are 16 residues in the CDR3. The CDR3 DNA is TGTGCCACCAGTGATTCATCCAGGAGCGGGGGTCAGCCCCAGCATTTT. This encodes CATSDSSRSGGQPQHF.

The CDR3 DNA reads TGTGCCAGCTCACCAGAAGCGGGAGGCCTGAGCTCCTACAATGAGCAGTTCTTC. Translation: CASSPEAGGLSSYNEQFF. The V gene is TRBV18, the J gene TRBJ2-1, with 9 bases lining up with TRBD2. The CDR3 is 18 amino acids. Germline lookup yields CDR1 KGHSH and CDR2 LQKENI. The V and J ends lost 2 bases and 0 bases, in that order; junction bases with no gene match: 8.

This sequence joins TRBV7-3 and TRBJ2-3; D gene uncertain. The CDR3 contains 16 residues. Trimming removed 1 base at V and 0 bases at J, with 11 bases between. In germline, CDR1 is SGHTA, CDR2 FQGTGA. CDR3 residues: CASSLRASHSTDTQYF. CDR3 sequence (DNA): TGTGCCAGCAGCTTAAGGGCTAGTCATAGCACAGATACGCAGTATTTT.